The 9 T cell receptor beta chains listed next were all sequenced from one sample in a study of blood T cell repertoires in COVID-19. Measured with immunoSEQ multiplex PCR; TCRdb has only the in-frame clones, and not every one. The top ten hold less than 5.5% of the sample, which has under 150,000 clones, around 81% seen once. Sequenced sample: peripheral blood. All receptors derive from a woman in her forties or fifties with acute or convalescent COVID-19.

The V and J genes are TRBV12-3 or TRBV12-4 and TRBJ1-6; D call uncertain. CDR3 size: 13 residues. V was trimmed by 5 bases and J by 6 bases, leaving 8 bases between them. The CDR3 loop reads CASSTSGNSPLHF. CDR3 DNA sequence: TGTGCCAGCAGTACAAGTGGTAATTCACCCCTCCACTTT.

This chain connects TRBV19 to TRBJ1-6; no reliable D call. Germline CDR1 and CDR2: LNHDA and SQIVND (reference sequence). The CDR3 runs to 15 residues. Trimming shortened V by 1 base and J by 5 bases, and 9 bases separated the two germline ends. In nucleotides, the CDR3 is TGTGCCAGTAGTATAGTAGTCGGTGATAATTCACCCCTCCACTTT. Encoded protein: CASSIVVGDNSPLHF.

The chain carries TRBV6-2 or TRBV6-3 and TRBJ2-3; weak D call: TRBD1 (6 bases). The CDR3 length is 12 residues. Trimming pared 4 bases from V and 6 bases from J, leaving 8 bases between. From germline, CDR1 is MNHEY and CDR2 SVGEGT. The DNA for the CDR3 is TGTGCCAGCAGTTCAGGGGTGGATACGCAGTATTTT. This gives the protein CASSSGVDTQYF.

The chain is built from TRBV6-6 and TRBJ2-7; TRBD1 might be the D (6 bases). From germline, CDR1 is MNHNY and CDR2 SVGAGI (reference sequence). Trimming took off 8 bases at V and 3 bases at J, with 11 bases between the two ends. The CDR3 has 12 amino acids. The DNA for the CDR3 is TGTGCCAGCTCTCAGGGGTTCTACGAGCAGTACTTC. This encodes CASSQGFYEQYF.

There are a few counts of this clone. This CDR3 reads CASRSFPAADIIETQYF. The CDR3 nucleotides read TGTGCCAGCAGGAGTTTCCCCGCCGCGGACATAATAGAGACCCAGTACTTC. This rearrangement joins TRBV28 to TRBJ2-5; maybe TRBD1 (5 bases). Per the germline V gene, CDR1 is MDHEN and CDR2 is SYDVKM. The CDR3 has 17 amino acids. Trimming removed 6 bases at V and 4 bases at J, with 24 bases between.

The chain is built from TRBV3-1 (or the pseudogene TRBV3-2) and TRBJ2-6; D remains ambiguous. Germline V CDR1 and CDR2: LGHDT, YNNKEL (reference sequence). V lost 4 bases and J 2 bases, leaving 9 bases between the germline ends. The CDR3 contains 15 residues. The CDR3 DNA reads as TGTGCCAGCAGCCCGACACCTCCTGGGGCCAACGTCCTGACTTTC. Translation: CASSPTPPGANVLTF.

The rearrangement links TRBV4-1 to TRBJ1-2, with 11 bases matching TRBD1. This CDR3 has 16 residues. The J segment lost 2 bases and the V segment lost 0 bases, leaving 2 bases of the junction unmatched. Germline V gene lookup returns CDR1 MGHRA and CDR2 YSYEKL. Written as DNA, the CDR3 is TGCGCCAGCAGCCAAGAAGGACAGGGGGCGAACTATGGCTACACCTTC. Translated, it gives CASSQEGQGANYGYTF.

The CDR3 region has the DNA TGTGCCACCAGCAGACAGGGGGGACACCAGCATTTT. Translation: CATSRQGGHQHF. The rearrangement links TRBV15 to TRBJ1-5; 7 nucleotides match TRBD1. The germline gives CDR1 LNHNV, CDR2 YYDKDF (reference sequence). The CDR3 spans 12 residues. Losses at the gene ends were 2 bases for V and 12 bases for J; bases not matched to a gene: 4.

In its sample, this clone was seen a few times. The V call is TRBV19, the J call TRBJ1-2, with D possibly being TRBD1 (5 bases). The CDR3 runs to 14 residues. Trimming left V 2 bases short and J 4 bases short, with 11 bases between. CDR1 and CDR2 (germline): LNHDA, SQIVND (reference sequence). The CDR3, as DNA: TGTGCCAGTAGTATACAGGCAGGGCCCTATGGCTACACCTTC. This translates into CASSIQAGPYGYTF.